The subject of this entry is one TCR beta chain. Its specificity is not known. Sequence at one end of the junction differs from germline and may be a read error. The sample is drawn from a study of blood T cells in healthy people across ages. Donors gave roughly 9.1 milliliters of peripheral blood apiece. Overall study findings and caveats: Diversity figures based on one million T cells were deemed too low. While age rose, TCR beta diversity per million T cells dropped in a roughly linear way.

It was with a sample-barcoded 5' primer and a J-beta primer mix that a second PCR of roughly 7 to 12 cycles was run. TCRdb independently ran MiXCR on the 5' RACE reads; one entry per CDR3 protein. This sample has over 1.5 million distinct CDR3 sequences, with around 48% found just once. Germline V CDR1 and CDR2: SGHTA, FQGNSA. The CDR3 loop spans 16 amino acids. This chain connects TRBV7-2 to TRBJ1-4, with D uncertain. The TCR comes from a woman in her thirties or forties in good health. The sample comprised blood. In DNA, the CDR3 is TGTGCCAACAGCCGGGCGGGAACAGCGTCCAATGAAAAACTGTTTTTT. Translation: CANSRAGTASNEKLFF.